This TCR beta chain was captured by sequencing in a study of OX40 agonist ivuxolimab in advanced cancers. In the study overall: Patients receiving dose escalation had hepatocellular carcinoma, melanoma, renal cell or head and neck cancer. Aged 23 to 79 with a mean of approximately 60 years, they were around 85% male.

CDR1 and CDR2 from the germline V gene are SGHDT and YYEEEE. The CDR3 spans 17 residues. After removal of 4 bases from V and 2 bases from J, the junction contained 11 bases not matched to a gene. The repertoire was sequenced with immunoSEQ multiplex PCR; TCRdb's copy has only in-frame clones and lacks some. The sample includes some 80,000 clones, roughly 83% of them seen just once. This rearrangement joins TRBV5-6 to TRBJ2-3; 9 nucleotides match TRBD2. This specimen consisted of CD4+ or CD8+ T cells sorted from blood, obtained in a trial of the OX40 agonist ivuxolimab. The sequence was collected from an adult with an advanced solid tumor such as melanoma, head and neck, liver or kidney cancer. This CDR3 reads CASSPKGLAYYTDTQYF. DNA of the CDR3: TGTGCCAGCAGCCCAAAGGGACTAGCTTATTACACAGATACGCAGTATTTT.